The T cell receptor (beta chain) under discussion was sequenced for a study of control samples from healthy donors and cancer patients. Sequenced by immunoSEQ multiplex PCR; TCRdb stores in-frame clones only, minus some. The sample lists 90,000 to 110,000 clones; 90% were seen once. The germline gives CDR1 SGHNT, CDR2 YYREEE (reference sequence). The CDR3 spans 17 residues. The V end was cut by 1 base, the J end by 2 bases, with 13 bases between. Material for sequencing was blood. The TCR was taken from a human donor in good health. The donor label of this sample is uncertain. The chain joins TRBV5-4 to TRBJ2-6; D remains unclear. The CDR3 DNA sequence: TGTGCCAGCAGCTTGTGGGCAGACTCGGCTGGGGCCAACGTCCTGACTTTC. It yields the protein CASSLWADSAGANVLTF.